Sequencing of this T cell receptor (beta chain) was carried out in a study of CD8+ T cells in alopecia areata. Study details: Patients received oral tofacitinib, 5 to 10 mg twice daily, for moderate-to-severe alopecia areata.

Between the trimmed V and J ends, which lost 6 bases and 8 bases, there was a span of 25 bases. This CDR3 is 16 amino acids long. Germline V gene lookup returns CDR1 MNHEY and CDR2 SMNVEV (reference sequence). General study findings and limits: Normal scalp had lower clonality than lesional scalp, with alopecia totalis/universalis lesions showing this most strongly.

Concerning this clone: Its antigen remains unidentified.

Following extraction, RNA underwent reverse transcription to cDNA, which served as the sequencing template. Produced via immunoSEQ multiplex PCR; TCRdb's table is partial and in-frame only. The repertoire holds around 140,000 clones, with under 60% as singletons. Sequencing used CD4+ T cells sorted from blood, obtained at week 0. The TCR comes from a human donor with alopecia areata. The chain couples TRBV27 to TRBJ1-2; TRBD1 is a possible D gene (6 bases). In DNA, the CDR3 is TGTGCCAGCAGCTCCGCGGATGGGGTACAGGGAAAGGGCTACACCTTC. Translated, it gives CASSSADGVQGKGYTF.